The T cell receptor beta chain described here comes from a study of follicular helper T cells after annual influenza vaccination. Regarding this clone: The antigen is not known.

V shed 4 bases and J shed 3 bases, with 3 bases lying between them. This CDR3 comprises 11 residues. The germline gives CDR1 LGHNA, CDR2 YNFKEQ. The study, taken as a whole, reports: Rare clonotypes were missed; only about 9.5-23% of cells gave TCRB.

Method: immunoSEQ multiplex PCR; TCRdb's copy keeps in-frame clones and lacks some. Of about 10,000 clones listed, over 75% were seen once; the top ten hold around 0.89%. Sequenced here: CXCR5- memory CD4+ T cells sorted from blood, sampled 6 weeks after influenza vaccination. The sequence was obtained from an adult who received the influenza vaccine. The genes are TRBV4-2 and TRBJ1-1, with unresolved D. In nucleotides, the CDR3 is TGTGCCAGCAGCCTTTACACTGAAGCTTTCTTT. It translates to CASSLYTEAFF.